Following are 17 T cell receptor beta chains from one sample sequenced in a study of shared clonotypes between healthy human individuals. Method: immunoSEQ multiplex PCR; TCRdb's copy keeps in-frame clones and lacks some. The sample has millions of clones, roughly 94% seen once. Sequencing was done on a sample of naive CD4+ T cells sorted from blood. Documented subset: CD45RA+ positively selected. The receptors shown here come from a man aged 18-30 years in good health.

The CDR3 DNA sequence: TGCGCCAGCAGCCAAGAATCGGCCGGGGTAAAAGCTTTCTTT. As protein: CASSQESAGVKAFF. J is TRBJ1-1 and V is TRBV4-1, with D hard to call. From germline, CDR1 is MGHRA and CDR2 YSYEKL. CDR3 size: 14 residues. Trimming pared 0 bases from V and 9 bases from J, leaving 14 bases between.

This rearrangement joins TRBV6-6 to TRBJ1-2; D is unclear. CDR1 and CDR2 (germline): MNHNY, SVGAGI (reference sequence). The ends were cut back, 2 bases at V and 1 base at J, with 2 bases in the middle. This CDR3 is built from 12 residues. The CDR3 nucleotides read TGTGCCAGCAGTTACGATAACTATGGCTACACCTTC. Protein product: CASSYDNYGYTF.

This clone was picked up one time. The rearrangement uses TRBV4-1 and TRBJ2-7; the match to TRBD2 covers 7 bases. This CDR3 contains 15 residues. The ends lost 1 base at V and 0 bases at J; junction bases unmatched: 3. CDR1 is MGHRA, CDR2 YSYEKL, per germline. The CDR3 here is CASSQGGSPSYEQYF. In nucleotides, the CDR3 is TGCGCCAGCAGCCAAGGCGGGAGTCCCTCCTACGAGCAGTACTTC.

The chain joins TRBV6-5 to TRBJ1-5; D is ambiguous. The CDR3 covers 14 residues. The ends were cut back, 2 bases at V and 4 bases at J, with 9 bases in the middle. In germline, CDR1 is MNHEY, CDR2 SVGAGI. CDR3 sequence: CASSYAGLNQPQHF. Here the CDR3 DNA reads TGTGCCAGCAGTTACGCAGGATTAAATCAGCCCCAGCATTTT.

With respect to this clone: Distinct nucleotide sequences in the sample also encode this CDR3. The rearrangement links TRBV7-3 to TRBJ2-3; maybe TRBD2 (7 bases). The CDR3 contains 14 residues. Trimming pared 5 bases from V and 2 bases from J, leaving 11 bases between. Germline CDR1 reads SGHTA; CDR2 reads FQGTGA. The CDR3 region is CASSPGGSTDTQYF. The CDR3 bases are TGTGCCAGCAGCCCGGGGGGCTCCACAGATACGCAGTATTTT.

This chain joins TRBV4-1 and TRBJ2-2; TRBD1 matches at 8 bases. Germline lookup yields CDR1 MGHRA and CDR2 YSYEKL. Trimming cost V 2 bases and J 4 bases; bases outside gene matches: 9. The CDR3 is 17 amino acids. The CDR3 DNA reads as TGCGCCAGCAGCCAAAATCCGACAGGGGTGGGCACCGGGGAGCTGTTTTTT. Its translation: CASSQNPTGVGTGELFF.

The chain links TRBV11-2 to TRBJ2-3; 11 positions agree with TRBD2. CDR1 and CDR2 from the germline V gene are SGHAT and FQNNGV. Germline trimming cut 6 bases from V and 5 bases from J; bases unmatched to any gene: 7. The CDR3 extends over 15 amino acids. The CDR3 nucleotides are TGTGCCAGCAGGGCCCCGGGACTAGCGGAAGATACGCAGTATTTT. Translated: CASRAPGLAEDTQYF.

V usage is TRBV30 and J usage is TRBJ1-1, with 7 bases lining up with TRBD1. The germline CDR1 and CDR2 sequences are GTSNPN and SVGIG (reference sequence). The length of the CDR3 is 14 residues. The trim removed 5 bases at V and 4 bases at J, leaving 10 bases unmatched. The CDR3 reads CAWGTRQGSTEAFF. The CDR3 DNA is TGTGCCTGGGGAACTAGACAGGGCAGCACTGAAGCTTTCTTT. Variable domain in full (rest from reference TRBV30 and TRBJ1-1): SQTIHQWPATLVQPVGSPLSLECTVEGTSNPNLYWYRQAAGRGLQLLFYSVGIGQISSEVPQNLSASRPQDRQFILSSKKLLLSDSGFYLCAWGTRQGSTEAFFGQGTRLTVV.

V gene TRBV7-6 combines with J gene TRBJ2-7; a possible D gene is TRBD1 (6 bases). The V end was cut by 1 base, the J end by 4 bases, with 14 bases between. CDR3 size: 15 residues. The V gene's germline CDR1 is SGHVS and CDR2 FNYEAQ. CDR3 amino acids: CASSLEPWTVYEQYF. The CDR3 bases are TGTGCCAGCAGCTTAGAACCCTGGACAGTATACGAGCAGTACTTC.

This chain joins TRBV4-1 and TRBJ2-7; TRBD1 matches 8 bases. This CDR3 region has 15 residues. After removal of 3 bases from V and 2 bases from J, the junction contained 6 bases not matched to a gene. Germline V lookup: CDR1 MGHRA, CDR2 YSYEKL. CDR3 sequence: CASSHSGTGTYEQYF. DNA for the CDR3: TGCGCCAGCAGCCACTCCGGGACAGGAACCTACGAGCAGTACTTC.

V is TRBV6-1 and J is TRBJ1-6; no clear D. The V end lost 3 bases, the J end lost 0 bases, and 6 bases lay between the germline ends. This CDR3 contains 15 residues. Germline lookup yields CDR1 MNHNS and CDR2 SASEGT. The CDR3 DNA reads as TGTGCCAGCAGTGAGTGGGGCTCCTATAATTCACCCCTCCACTTT. It encodes CASSEWGSYNSPLHF.

This clone was detected only once. The gene calls are TRBV2 and TRBJ2-5; no firm D call. CDR3 length: 12 amino acids. V was clipped by 1 base and J by 3 bases, with 3 bases between them. Germline V lookup: CDR1 SNHLY, CDR2 FYNNEI. CDR3 loop: CASSEVKETQYF. The CDR3 nucleotides are TGTGCCAGCAGTGAAGTCAAAGAGACCCAGTACTTC.

The chain joins TRBV30 to TRBJ1-3; the D is unclear. V lost 4 bases, J lost 0 bases, and 7 bases lay in between. CDR1 is GTSNPN and CDR2 is SVGIG in the germline V gene (reference sequence). The CDR3 is 13 residues long. CDR3 DNA sequence: TGTGCCTGGACACAGATCTCTGGAAACACCATATATTTT. Protein: CAWTQISGNTIYF.

The rearrangement uses TRBV29-1 and TRBJ2-2; D remains ambiguous. Germline assignment: CDR1 SQVTM and CDR2 ANQGSEA. Trimming shortened V by 4 bases and J by 6 bases, and 6 bases separated the two germline ends. The CDR3 spans 11 residues. Here the CDR3 reads CSVVGPGELFF. CDR3 bases: TGCAGCGTTGTCGGCCCCGGGGAGCTGTTTTTT.

Regarding this clone: A much larger clone sits a single nucleotide away, making a read error possible. Given the absence of the conserved phenylalanine or tryptophan at the CDR3 end, a read error is likely. The V call is TRBV30, the J call TRBJ1-4, with 9 bases aligning to TRBD1. V lost 3 bases and J lost 4; bases outside the gene matches: 3. Germline V gene data show CDR1 as GTSNPN and CDR2 as SVGIG (reference sequence). The CDR3 loop spans 14 amino acids. The CDR3 protein is CAWSAGQGNEKLFL. CDR3 nucleotide sequence: TGTGCCTGGAGCGCGGGACAGGGTAATGAAAAACTGTTTCTT.

The chain combines TRBV5-4 with TRBJ2-3, with D maybe TRBD1 (6 bases). This CDR3 region has 14 residues. The germline V gene encodes CDR1 SGHNT and CDR2 YYREEE (reference sequence). The V gene lost 3 bases and the J gene lost 0 bases, with 8 bases spanning the gap. For the CDR3, the DNA is TGTGCCAGCAGCTCCGGACAGAGCACAGATACGCAGTATTTT. Its translation: CASSSGQSTDTQYF.

On this clone: The sample carries other DNA sequences with the same CDR3. V is TRBV6-1 and J is TRBJ2-7; 9 bases fit TRBD1. Trimming cost V 6 bases and J 2 bases; bases outside gene matches: 5. Germline CDR1 MNHNS, CDR2 SASEGT. The CDR3 sequence is 14 residues long. The CDR3 here is CASRSGTGTYEQYF. Here the CDR3 DNA reads TGTGCCAGCAGGTCCGGGACAGGGACCTACGAGCAGTACTTC.